This T cell receptor (beta chain) originates from a study of regulatory and conventional T cells in RAG deficiency. Study findings and constraints: Control T-cell subsets had markedly higher Shannon entropy and lower Simpson indices than RAG-deficient patients.

With regard to this clone: Its antigen is not known.

Deletions cut 3 bases from V and 10 bases from J, with 10 bases between. The CDR3 covers 13 residues. Germline CDR1 reads MNHEY; CDR2 reads SMNVEV (reference sequence). Blood CD4+ CD25-low CD127-high conventional T cells supplied the genomic DNA template. Sequenced by immunoSEQ multiplex PCR; TCRdb stores in-frame clones only, minus some. The data contain roughly 45,000 clones, 70% to 90% of them singletons. The same sample was also studied in work on regulatory T cells. That source adds: Amplification used 52 TRBV primers and 13 TRBJ primers.

This receptor was identified in a human donor in good health. The chain uses TRBV27 and TRBJ1-6, with unresolved D. Sequencing used CD4+ effector T cells sorted from blood. The CDR3 protein is CASSFRLYSPLHF. In DNA form, the CDR3 reads TGTGCCAGCAGTTTCCGCCTTTACTCACCCCTCCACTTT.